This T cell receptor (beta chain) was captured by sequencing in a study of blood T cell repertoires in COVID-19. Study details: Whether acute or convalescent, the COVID-19 samples came from the United States, Italy and Spain. In each case, the material was cDNA or gDNA derived from T cells, B-cell-depleted T cells, or PBMCs.

The authors' processing: From reference gene primer amplification, estimates of nucleated cell counts were derived. This table comes from immunoSEQ multiplex PCR, and its TCRdb copy is limited to in-frame clones, with some not included. That table supplies the V and J calls and clone size; D and trimming were determined from the DNA. The table has about 360,000 clones, less than 90% seen once. CDR3 length: 18 residues. Germline V gene data show CDR1 as SGDLS and CDR2 as YYNGEE. V lost 4 bases to trimming and J lost 2 bases; unmatched junction nucleotides: 15. Material: peripheral blood. The chain has TRBV9 and TRBJ2-3, with 8 bases fitting TRBD2. The sequence was obtained from a woman between 55 and 75 years old with COVID-19, enrolled during active disease. CDR3 bases: TGTGCCAGCAGCTCCCCCCGGGGGGGCGGGGGTATCACAGATACGCAGTATTTT. Translating it yields CASSSPRGGGGITDTQYF.